This T cell receptor beta chain was sequenced during a study of blood T cell repertoires in COVID-19. As for the study in general: Sites in the United States, Italy and Spain provided acute and convalescent COVID-19 samples.

As processed by the authors: Reference gene primers were amplified, and this amplification served to estimate nucleated cell counts. The table came from immunoSEQ multiplex PCR; TCRdb's copy has only in-frame clones and leaves some out. V and J calls plus clone size are reproduced from that table; the DNA served to infer D and trimming. Found here are 200,000 to 250,000 clones, 80% of them singletons; the top ten hold 7.2%. The CDR3 runs to 18 residues. V was shortened by 4 bases and J by 0 bases, with 24 bases between the two germline ends. Germline lookup yields CDR1 GTSNPN and CDR2 SVGIG (reference sequence).

The chain couples TRBV30 to TRBJ1-2; perhaps TRBD1 as D (5 bases). The specimen sequenced was peripheral blood. The receptor was derived from a woman aged 70-85 years with acute or convalescent COVID-19. This CDR3 is CAWNLQAGPLGANYGYTF. CDR3 nucleotides: TGTGCCTGGAATCTTCAGGCGGGACCGCTGGGAGCTAACTATGGCTACACCTTC. Combining the CDR3 with reference TRBV30 and TRBJ1-2 gives the whole variable domain SQTIHQWPATLVQPVGSPLSLECTVEGTSNPNLYWYRQAAGRGLQLLFYSVGIGQISSEVPQNLSASRPQDRQFILSSKKLLLSDSGFYLCAWNLQAGPLGANYGYTFGSGTRLTVV.